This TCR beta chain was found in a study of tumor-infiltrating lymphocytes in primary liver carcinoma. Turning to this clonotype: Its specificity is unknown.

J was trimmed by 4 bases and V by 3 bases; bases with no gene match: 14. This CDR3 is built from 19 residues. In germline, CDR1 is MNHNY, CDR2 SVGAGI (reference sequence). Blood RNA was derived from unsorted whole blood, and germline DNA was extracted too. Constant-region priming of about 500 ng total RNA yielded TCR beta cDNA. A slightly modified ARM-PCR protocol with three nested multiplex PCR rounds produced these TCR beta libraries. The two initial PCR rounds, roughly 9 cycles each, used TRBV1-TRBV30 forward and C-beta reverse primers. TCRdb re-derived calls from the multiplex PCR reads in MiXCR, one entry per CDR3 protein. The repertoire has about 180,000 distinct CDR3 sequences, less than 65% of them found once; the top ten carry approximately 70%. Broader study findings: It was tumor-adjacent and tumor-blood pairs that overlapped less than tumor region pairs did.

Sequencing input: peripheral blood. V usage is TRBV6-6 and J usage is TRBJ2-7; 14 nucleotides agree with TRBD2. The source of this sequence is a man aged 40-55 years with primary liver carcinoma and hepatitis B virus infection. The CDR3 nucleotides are TGTGCCAGCAGTTATCGGGCGGGGGGGACTAGCGGGAGCGGGTACGAGCAGTACTTC. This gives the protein CASSYRAGGTSGSGYEQYF.